The clone carrying this T cell receptor (beta chain) was observed a handful of times. These data belong to a study of T cells in Graves' hyperthyroidism and ophthalmopathy. The source material, RNA transcripts, was used to amplify TCR beta CDR3 regions. HTBI primers were employed in a first-round RT-PCR of the TCR CDR3. TCRdb re-derived calls from the multiplex PCR reads in MiXCR, one entry per CDR3 protein. The repertoire has 330,000 or so distinct CDR3 sequences, approximately 18% of them found once; the top ten carry under 45%. The study included ophthalmopathy patients with Clinical Activity Score at least 3, NOSPECS grade at least 4 and duration under 3 months. Sequences were obtained from blood. This clonotype originated in a man in his fifties with Graves' ophthalmopathy.

The DNA for the CDR3 is TGCGCCAGCAGTGAGATTGTGAACACTGAAGCTTTCTTT. This translates into CASSEIVNTEAFF. This chain links TRBV10-2 with TRBJ1-1; D is unclear. The V and J ends lost 2 bases and 0 bases respectively, with 4 bases between them. Germline assignment: CDR1 WSHSY and CDR2 SAAADI. This CDR3 comprises 13 residues.